Presented here are 16 T cell receptor beta chains from one specimen sequenced in a study of PD-L1 blockade in urothelial cancer. Assay: immunoSEQ multiplex PCR; the TCRdb copy retains only in-frame clones and omits some. The sample lists under 130,000 clones; approximately 85% were seen once. The sequences come from PBMCs, collected around atezolizumab (anti-PD-L1) treatment. The receptors come from a man between 50 and 59 years old with urothelial cancer.

The chain combines TRBV5-1 with TRBJ2-7, with 7 bases matching TRBD1. The CDR3 totals 13 residues. Germline trimming cut 5 bases from V and 2 bases from J; bases unmatched to any gene: 4. Germline V gene lookup returns CDR1 SGHRS and CDR2 YFSETQ. CDR3 DNA sequence: TGCGCCAGCAGACATGGGACAGCCTACGAGCAGTACTTC. This encodes CASRHGTAYEQYF.

The chain couples TRBV7-9 to TRBJ2-7, with 9 bases that match TRBD2. Germline V CDR1 and CDR2: SEHNR, FQNEAQ (reference sequence). J was trimmed by 1 base and V by 6 bases; bases with no gene match: 7. The CDR3 is 15 residues long. The CDR3 nucleotides read TGTGCCAGCAGTTCAAGCGGGAGGTCGTCCTACGAGCAGTACTTC. Its protein product is CASSSSGRSSYEQYF.

This clone was seen a single time. DNA for the CDR3: TGCGCCAGCAGCCAACCCCCGGGACAGGGCTCAGAGACCCAGTACTTC. Amino acids: CASSQPPGQGSETQYF. The V gene is TRBV4-1, the J gene TRBJ2-5, with TRBD1 identical over 9 bases. V gave up 2 bases and J gave up 4 bases; unmatched junction bases: 8. The germline V gene encodes CDR1 MGHRA and CDR2 YSYEKL. The CDR3 spans 16 residues.

The chain couples TRBV7-8 to TRBJ2-5, with 9 bases that match TRBD1. Trimming cost V 5 bases and J 5 bases; bases outside gene matches: 6. Germline CDR1 SGHVS, CDR2 FQNEAQ. The CDR3 spans 14 residues. CDR3 in amino acids: CASSPGGTGETQYF. CDR3 coding DNA: TGTGCCAGCAGCCCGGGTGGGACAGGGGAGACCCAGTACTTC.

This chain connects TRBV7-3 to TRBJ2-3; maybe TRBD2 (5 bases). The CDR3 contains 16 residues. Germline V gene data show CDR1 as SGHTA and CDR2 as FQGTGA. V lost 4 bases to trimming and J lost 4 bases, with 18 bases between them. The CDR3 DNA follows: TGTGCCAGCAGCTCTACGCCTAGCACATCCGCAGATACGCAGTATTTT. Its protein is CASSSTPSTSADTQYF.

V is TRBV2 and J is TRBJ1-2, with TRBD1 matching over 8 bases. The trim removed 9 bases at V and 4 bases at J, leaving 10 bases unmatched. The CDR3 has 14 residues. Germline lookup yields CDR1 SNHLY and CDR2 FYNNEI. The CDR3 coding sequence is TGTGCCAGTGTAGCCGGGACAGGAGGCTATGGCTACACCTTC. Its translation is CASVAGTGGYGYTF.

This chain uses TRBV5-5 with TRBJ2-5; 7 bases map to TRBD2. CDR3 size: 16 residues. With 0 bases clipped from V and 2 bases from J, the junction kept 7 bases outside the gene matches. Germline assignment: CDR1 SGHKS and CDR2 YYEKEE (reference sequence). The CDR3 region has the DNA TGTGCCAGCAGCTTGGGGCTAGCGGTCCGTCAAGAGACCCAGTACTTC. It translates to CASSLGLAVRQETQYF.

This clone was seen more than once but under ten times. V and J are TRBV7-3 and TRBJ2-5; D possibly corresponds to TRBD1 (6 bases). Trimming cost V 4 bases and J 2 bases, with 11 bases left between them. The CDR3 spans 14 residues. Per germline, CDR1 SGHTA and CDR2 FQGTGA. CDR3 nucleotides: TGTGCCAGCAGCTCAATAGGGGGACAAGAGACCCAGTACTTC. It is translated as CASSSIGGQETQYF.

The chain has TRBV11-2 and TRBJ2-7; D is possibly TRBD2 (5 bases). CDR1 and CDR2 from the germline V gene are SGHAT and FQNNGV. The V and J ends lost 1 base and 0 bases respectively, with 10 bases between them. CDR3 size: 15 residues. CDR3 protein: CASSLAAGSSYEQYF. The CDR3 DNA sequence: TGTGCCAGCAGCTTAGCTGCGGGTAGCTCCTACGAGCAGTACTTC. Combining the CDR3 with reference TRBV11-2 and TRBJ2-7 gives the whole variable domain EAGVAQSPRYKIIEKRQSVAFWCNPISGHATLYWYQQILGQGPKLLIQFQNNGVVDDSQLPKDRFSAERLKGVDSTLKIQPAKLEDSAVYLCASSLAAGSSYEQYFGPGTRLTVT.

The rearrangement uses TRBV5-1 and TRBJ1-3; a possible D gene is TRBD1 (5 bases). V gave up 4 bases and J gave up 0 bases, with 20 bases separating them. CDR3 size: 18 residues. Germline V CDR1 and CDR2: SGHRS, YFSETQ. The CDR3 region is CASSLEQLWGGSGNTIYF. The CDR3 region has the DNA TGCGCCAGCAGCCTTGAACAGCTATGGGGGGGCTCTGGAAACACCATATATTTT.

The chain recombines TRBV7-3 with TRBJ2-1, with 16 bases aligning to TRBD2. With 1 base clipped from V and 9 bases from J, the junction kept 9 bases outside the gene matches. CDR1 SGHTA and CDR2 FQGTGA come from the germline V gene. This CDR3 is built from 18 residues. CDR3 sequence: CASSLIPGTSGRAAEQFF. CDR3 in DNA: TGTGCCAGCAGCTTAATTCCCGGGACTAGCGGGAGGGCCGCTGAGCAGTTCTTC.

This chain uses TRBV11-2 with TRBJ1-2; D is possibly TRBD1 (5 bases). CDR1 is SGHAT, CDR2 FQNNGV, per germline. V gave up 5 bases and J gave up 8 bases, with 12 bases separating them. The CDR3 is 12 residues long. DNA of the CDR3: TGTGCCAGCAGCGCCAGGGTATACGGCTACACCTTC. This gives the protein CASSARVYGYTF. The full variable domain, with the rest looked up from reference TRBV11-2 and TRBJ1-2, is EAGVAQSPRYKIIEKRQSVAFWCNPISGHATLYWYQQILGQGPKLLIQFQNNGVVDDSQLPKDRFSAERLKGVDSTLKIQPAKLEDSAVYLCASSARVYGYTFGSGTRLTVV.

This chain uses TRBV28 with TRBJ2-7; 11 bases are a match to TRBD1. CDR1 and CDR2 (germline): MDHEN, SYDVKM. The CDR3 has 15 residues. The V segment lost 6 bases and the J segment 6 bases; nucleotides outside the gene matches: 10. The DNA for the CDR3 is TGTGCCAGCAGCCGTCTAGGACAGGGGGCAGGCGAGCAGTACTTC. This encodes CASSRLGQGAGEQYF.

CDR3 amino acids: CASSPGLAGSYEQYF. In DNA form, the CDR3 reads TGTGCCAGCAGCCCTGGACTAGCGGGGAGCTACGAGCAGTACTTC. This rearrangement joins TRBV9 to TRBJ2-7; 12 bases are shared with TRBD2. Looked up from germline, CDR1 is SGDLS and CDR2 is YYNGEE. The CDR3 length is 15 residues. V lost 4 bases and J lost 3; bases outside the gene matches: 5.

The chain recombines TRBV5-4 with TRBJ1-1; the match to TRBD1 covers 9 bases. With V trimmed by 5 bases and J by 0 bases, 8 bases remained unmatched. Germline V gene lookup returns CDR1 SGHNT and CDR2 YYREEE (reference sequence). The length of the CDR3 is 16 residues. The CDR3 region is CASRVTWDRVNTEAFF. CDR3 coding DNA: TGTGCCAGCAGAGTGACTTGGGACAGGGTGAACACTGAAGCTTTCTTT.

V is TRBV11-2 and J is TRBJ2-7; no definite D call. The CDR3 has 15 amino acids. Germline assignment: CDR1 SGHAT and CDR2 FQNNGV. Trimming took off 0 bases at V and 3 bases at J, with 12 bases between the two ends. CDR3 region: CASSLERLALYEQYF. The CDR3 region has the DNA TGTGCCAGCAGCTTAGAAAGGTTAGCTCTCTACGAGCAGTACTTC.